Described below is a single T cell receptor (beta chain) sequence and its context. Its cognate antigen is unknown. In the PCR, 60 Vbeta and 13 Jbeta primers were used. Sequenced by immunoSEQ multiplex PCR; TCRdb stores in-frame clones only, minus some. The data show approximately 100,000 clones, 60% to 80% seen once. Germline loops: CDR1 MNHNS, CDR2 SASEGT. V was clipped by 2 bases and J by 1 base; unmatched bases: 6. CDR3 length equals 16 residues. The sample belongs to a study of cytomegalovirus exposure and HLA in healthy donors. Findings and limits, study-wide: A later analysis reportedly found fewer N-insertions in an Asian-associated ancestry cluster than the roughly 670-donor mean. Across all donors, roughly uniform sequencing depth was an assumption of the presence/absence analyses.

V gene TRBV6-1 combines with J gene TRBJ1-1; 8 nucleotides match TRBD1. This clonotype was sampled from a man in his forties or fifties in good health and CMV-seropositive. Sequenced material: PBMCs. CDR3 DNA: TGTGCCAGCAGTGAACGACAGGGGATCGGGAACACTGAAGCTTTCTTT. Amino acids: CASSERQGIGNTEAFF.